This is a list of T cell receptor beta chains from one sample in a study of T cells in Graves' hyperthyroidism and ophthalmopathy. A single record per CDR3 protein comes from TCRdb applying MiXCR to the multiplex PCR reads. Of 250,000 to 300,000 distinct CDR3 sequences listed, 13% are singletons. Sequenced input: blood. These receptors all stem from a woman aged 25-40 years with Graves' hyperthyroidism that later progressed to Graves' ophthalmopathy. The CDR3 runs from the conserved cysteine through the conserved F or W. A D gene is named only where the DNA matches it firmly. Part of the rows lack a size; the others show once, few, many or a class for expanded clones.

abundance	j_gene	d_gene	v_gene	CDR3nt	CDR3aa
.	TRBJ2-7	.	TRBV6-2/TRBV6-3	TGTGGCAGCAGTCCCCGGGCAGACGGATTCTACGAGCAGTACTTC	CGSSPRADGFYEQYF
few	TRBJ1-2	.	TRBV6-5	TGTGCCAGCAGTTTCCAAAAGATTGCTACTGGCTACACCTTC	CASSFQKIATGYTF
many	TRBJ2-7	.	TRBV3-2	TGTGCCAGCATTTCCAGGGAGACCTACGAGCAGTACTTC	CASISRETYEQYF
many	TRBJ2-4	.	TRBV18	TGTGCCAGCTCACCAGGAGAGAGGGCCAAAAACATTCAGTACTTC	CASSPGERAKNIQYF
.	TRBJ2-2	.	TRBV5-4	TGTGCCAGCAGCTTGCGGTCGAACACCGGGGAGCTGTTTTTT	CASSLRSNTGELFF
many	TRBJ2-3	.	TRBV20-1	TGCAGTGCTACCACTAGAGATTACGGGGTGCCCACAGATACGCAGTATTTT	CSATTRDYGVPTDTQYF
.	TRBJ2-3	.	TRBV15	TGTGCCACCAGCAGTGAAGCAGGGAGAGGCACAGATACGCAGTATTTT	CATSSEAGRGTDTQYF
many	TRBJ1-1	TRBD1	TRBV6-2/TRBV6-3	TGTGCCAGCAGTTACCCGGGACAGGGGAATGCGAACACTGAAGCTTTCTTT	CASSYPGQGNANTEAFF
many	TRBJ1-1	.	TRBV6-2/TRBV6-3	TGTGCCAGCAGACATACAGAGAACACTGAAGCTTTCTTT	CASRHTENTEAFF
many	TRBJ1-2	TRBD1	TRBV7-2	TGTGCCAGCAGCCCCCAGGGACAGGGACTCTATGGCTACACCTTC	CASSPQGQGLYGYTF
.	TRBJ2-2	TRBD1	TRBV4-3	TGCGCCAGCAGCCGAGAAGCCACAGGGGGCACCGGGGAGCTGTTTTTT	CASSREATGGTGELFF
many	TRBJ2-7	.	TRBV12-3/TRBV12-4	TGTGCCAGCAGGCGGGACATGGGCGCCTACGAGCAGTACTTC	CASRRDMGAYEQYF
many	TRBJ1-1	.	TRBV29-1	TGCAGCGCAGGCCGGAGCGGTTCGGAAGCTTTCTTT	CSAGRSGSEAFF
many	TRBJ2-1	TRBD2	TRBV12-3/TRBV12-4	TGTGCCAGCAGACAGAGCGGGAGGGCCGGGGAGCAGTTCTTC	CASRQSGRAGEQFF
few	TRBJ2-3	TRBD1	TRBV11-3	TGTGCCAGCAGCCGCCGACAGGGGGGGAGCACAGATACGCAGTATTTT	CASSRRQGGSTDTQYF
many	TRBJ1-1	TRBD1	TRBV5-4	TGTGCCAGCAGTTTGGGACAGATGAACACTGAAGCTTTCTTT	CASSLGQMNTEAFF
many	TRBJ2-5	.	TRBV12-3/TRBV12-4	TGTGCCAGCAGTTTAGGGACGGGCGAGACCCAGTACTTC	CASSLGTGETQYF
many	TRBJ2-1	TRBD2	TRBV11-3	TGTGCCAGCAGCCGTGGAGGACTAGTTCCCTACAATGAGCAGTTCTTC	CASSRGGLVPYNEQFF
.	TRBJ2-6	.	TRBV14	TGTGCCAGCAGCCAAGGGGCTAGCAGATCCTCTGGGGCCAACGTCCTGACTTTC	CASSQGASRSSGANVLTF
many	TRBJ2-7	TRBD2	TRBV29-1	TGCAGCGTTGATGCAGCGGGAGATGGGTACGAGCAGTACTTC	CSVDAAGDGYEQYF
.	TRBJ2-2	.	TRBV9	TGTGCCAGCAGCACCCTCCCGACAGCATCGAACACCGGGGAGCTGTTTTTT	CASSTLPTASNTGELFF
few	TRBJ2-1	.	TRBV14	TGTGCCAGCAGCCAAGCGATCGCCGCCGGGAGTGTAAGCTCCTACAATGAGCAGTTCTTC	CASSQAIAAGSVSSYNEQFF
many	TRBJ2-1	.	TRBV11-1	TGTGCCAGCGCCCGGGGCGGCAATGAGCAGTTCTTC	CASARGGNEQFF
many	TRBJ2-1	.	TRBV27	TGTGCCAGCAGTTTAGCGGGATTAGGGAATGAGCAGTTCTTC	CASSLAGLGNEQFF
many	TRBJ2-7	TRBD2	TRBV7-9	TGTGCCAGCAGCCACGGGGTAGCGGGAGTGGGGTCCGAGCAGTACTTC	CASSHGVAGVGSEQYF
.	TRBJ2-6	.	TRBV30	TGTGCCTGGAGTGGTTTGTCCGTGGGGCGCGCTGGGGCCAACGTCCTGACTTTC	CAWSGLSVGRAGANVLTF
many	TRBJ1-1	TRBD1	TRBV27	TGTGCCAGCAGACCCGACAGGGTGAACACTGAAGCTTTCTTT	CASRPDRVNTEAFF
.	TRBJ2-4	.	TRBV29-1	TGCAGCGTTACCATAGGACAGAAGGCCAAAAACATTCAGTACTTC	CSVTIGQKAKNIQYF
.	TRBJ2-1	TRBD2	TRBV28	TGTGCCAGCATCTCTAGCGGGGAGACGTCCTACAATGAGCAGTTCTTC	CASISSGETSYNEQFF
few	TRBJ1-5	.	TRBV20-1	TGCAGTGTCAAACCGGGGGGTAATCGGCCCCAGCATTTT	CSVKPGGNRPQHF
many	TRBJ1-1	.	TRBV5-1	TGCGCCAGCAGCTTGGCGGAGGGTCGGTTCACTGAAGCTTTCTTT	CASSLAEGRFTEAFF
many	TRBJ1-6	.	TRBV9	TGTGCCAGCAGCACACGACAGGAGGGCTCACCCCTCCACTTT	CASSTRQEGSPLHF
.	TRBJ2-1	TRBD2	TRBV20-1	TGCAGTGTTACCAGCGGGGGGGAGGGCAATGAGCAGTTCTTC	CSVTSGGEGNEQFF
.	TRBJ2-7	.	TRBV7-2	TGTGCCAGCAGCTATCCGGGACGGCTCTCCGAGCAGTACTTC	CASSYPGRLSEQYF
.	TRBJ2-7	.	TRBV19	TGTGCCAGTAGTATAAGGTCTGGTATGCTAAACGAGCAGTACTTC	CASSIRSGMLNEQYF
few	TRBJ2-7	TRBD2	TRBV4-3	TGCGCCAGCAGCCAGGAATCTACTAGCGGGAGCTCCTACGAGCAGTACTTC	CASSQESTSGSSYEQYF
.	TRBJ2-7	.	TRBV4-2	TGTGCCAGCAGCCAAACCCGGGACCATTACGAGCAGTACTTC	CASSQTRDHYEQYF
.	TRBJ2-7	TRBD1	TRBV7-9	TGTGCCAGCAGCCCCGACAGGGCGGTGGAGGAGCAGTACTTC	CASSPDRAVEEQYF
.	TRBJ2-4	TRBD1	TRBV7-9	TGTGCCAGCAGCCCAGGGGACAGCATAGCCAAAAACATTCAGTACTTC	CASSPGDSIAKNIQYF
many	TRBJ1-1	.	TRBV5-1	TGCGCCAGCAGCCGAACACCCGGGGGCACTGAAGCTTTCTTT	CASSRTPGGTEAFF
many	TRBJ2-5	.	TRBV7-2	TGTGCCAGCAGCCGAGGTGGGGGGCTCCGGGAGACCCAGTACTTC	CASSRGGGLRETQYF
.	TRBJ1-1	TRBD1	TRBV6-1	TGTGCCAGCAGTTTGACAGGGGGACTAGCTTTCTTT	CASSLTGGLAFF
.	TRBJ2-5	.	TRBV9	TGTGCCAGCAGCGTAGCCGGGAGAAGACAAGAGACCCAGTACTTC	CASSVAGRRQETQYF
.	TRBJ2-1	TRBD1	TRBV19	TGTGCCAGTAGTATCGGGACAGGGGGCCCCAATGAGCAGTTCTTC	CASSIGTGGPNEQFF
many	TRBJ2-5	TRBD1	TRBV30	TGTGCCTGGGACCCGGGACAGATTGGGCAAGAGACCCAGTACTTC	CAWDPGQIGQETQYF
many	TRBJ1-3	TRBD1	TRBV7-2	TGTGCCAGCAGCCCAGCAACAGGGGGCTCTGGAAACACCATATATTTT	CASSPATGGSGNTIYF
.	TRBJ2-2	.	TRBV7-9	TGTGCCAGCAGCTTTTCGACGGCCGGGGAGCTGGTTTTT	CASSFSTAGELVF
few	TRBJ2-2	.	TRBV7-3	TGTGCCAGCAGCTACGGCGTCGGGGAGCTGTTTTTT	CASSYGVGELFF
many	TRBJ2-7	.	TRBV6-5	TGTGCCAGCAGTTACTCCACGGCCTCTAGCTCCGAGCAGTACTTC	CASSYSTASSSEQYF
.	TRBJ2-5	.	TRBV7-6	TGTGCCAGCAGGCCCGACGCGTACAATACGGAGACCCAGTACTTC	CASRPDAYNTETQYF
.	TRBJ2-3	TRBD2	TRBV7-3	TGTGCCAGCAGCCAATCTAGCGGAGACACAGATACGCAGTATTTT	CASSQSSGDTDTQYF
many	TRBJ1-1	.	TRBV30	TGTGCCTGGAGTGTAACCCGGCCCTCGCTCCCCCAAGCTTTCTTT	CAWSVTRPSLPQAFF
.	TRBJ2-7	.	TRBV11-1	TGCGCCAGCAGCCAAGATGCGCGGGGGCTCAACTACGAGCAGTACTTC	CASSQDARGLNYEQYF
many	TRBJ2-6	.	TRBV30	TGTGCCTGGAGTGTAGGGGAGGGGGTAGCTGGGGCCAACGTCCTGACTTTC	CAWSVGEGVAGANVLTF
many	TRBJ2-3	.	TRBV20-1	TGCAGTGCTAGTCCCGAGTATGCTAGCACAGATACGCAGTATTTT	CSASPEYASTDTQYF
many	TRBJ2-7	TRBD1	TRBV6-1	TGTGCCAGCAGTAGTCCCGGGACAGGTATAGGGGTGTACGAGCAGTACTTC	CASSSPGTGIGVYEQYF